The 26 T cell receptor beta chains below were found in one sample sequenced in a study of Ad26.COV2.S vaccination and SARS-CoV-2 variants. Stated treatment: roughly 20 received Ad26.COV2.S at low or high dose, single or two shots; about 5 received placebo; per-sample allocation not given. Vaccine and placebo recipients were sampled on day 63 after the first injection. The assay was immunoSEQ multiplex PCR, and TCRdb's table has in-frame clones only and misses some. The sample lists about 680,000 clones, 89% occurring once. The sample was peripheral blood, taken in a trial of Ad26.COV2.S vaccine versus placebo. The receptors come from a person between 18 and 59 years old who received the Ad26.COV2.S COVID-19 vaccine or a placebo.

The rearrangement uses TRBV3-1 (or the pseudogene TRBV3-2) and TRBJ2-6; D gene uncertain. There are 16 residues in the CDR3. Per germline, CDR1 LGHDT and CDR2 YNNKEL (reference sequence). The ends were cut back, 2 bases at V and 0 bases at J, with 8 bases in the middle. This CDR3 is CASSQRITSGANVLTF. The DNA for the CDR3 is TGTGCCAGCAGCCAAAGGATAACCTCTGGGGCCAACGTCCTGACTTTC.

The genes are TRBV30 and TRBJ2-5; D tentatively reads TRBD1 or TRBD2 (5 bases each). Trimming shortened V by 8 bases and J by 5 bases, and 12 bases separated the two germline ends. From germline, CDR1 is GTSNPN and CDR2 SVGIG (reference sequence). The CDR3 has 11 amino acids. This CDR3 is CARGLGETQYF. The CDR3, as DNA: TGTGCCCGGGGCCTTGGGGAGACCCAGTACTTC.

The gene calls are TRBV27 and TRBJ1-1; no definite D call. Trimming removed 5 bases from V and 5 bases from J, with 12 bases in between. The germline gives CDR1 MNHEY, CDR2 SMNVEV (reference sequence). The CDR3 covers 13 residues. In nucleotides, the CDR3 is TGTGCCAGCAGTCTAAATACTGGGACTGAAGCTTTCTTT. The encoded protein is CASSLNTGTEAFF.

V and J are TRBV29-1 and TRBJ2-6; TRBD2 matches at 14 bases. V trimming: 6 bases; J trimming: 2 bases; junction bases outside the gene matches: 9. In germline, CDR1 is SQVTM, CDR2 ANQGSEA. This CDR3 is 18 amino acids long. CDR3 bases: TGCAGCGTCCCACGACTAGCGGGAGGGCCACCTGGGGCCAACGTCCTGACTTTC. Translated: CSVPRLAGGPPGANVLTF.

This sequence joins TRBV6-5 and TRBJ1-2; D ambiguous. The CDR3 totals 15 residues. Germline-derived CDR1 and CDR2 are MNHEY and SVGAGI. Trimming shortened V by 0 bases and J by 0 bases, and 8 bases separated the two germline ends. CDR3 sequence (DNA): TGTGCCAGCAGTTACTCAGGTAGACCTAACTATGGCTACACCTTC. Translating it yields CASSYSGRPNYGYTF.

The rearrangement links TRBV13 to TRBJ2-3; 7 positions match TRBD1. The CDR3 runs to 18 residues. The germline V gene has CDR1 PRHDT and CDR2 FYEKMQ (reference sequence). The junction had 12 bases not matched to a gene; V was cut back by 1 base and J by 2 bases. The CDR3 nucleotides are TGTGCCAGCAGCTTAGATCGGGGACAGCCGGAGTTCACAGATACGCAGTATTTT. Its protein is CASSLDRGQPEFTDTQYF.

This chain uses TRBV30 with TRBJ1-4; D is undetermined. This CDR3 is 13 amino acids long. CDR1 is GTSNPN, CDR2 SVGIG, per germline (reference sequence). The germline V and J ends were trimmed by 0 bases and 8 bases, with 10 bases remaining between them. CDR3 bases: TGTGCCTGGAGTGTATTCAGTAAAGAAAAACTGTTTTTT. Residues: CAWSVFSKEKLFF.

This clone was observed a few times. The chain uses TRBV6-2 or TRBV6-3 and TRBJ2-7; 7 bases fit TRBD1. From germline, CDR1 is MNHEY and CDR2 SVGEGT. Losses at the gene ends were 7 bases for V and 3 bases for J; bases not matched to a gene: 9. The CDR3 contains 14 residues. The CDR3 sequence: CASTPRRGNYEQYF. CDR3 DNA sequence: TGTGCCAGCACCCCCCGCAGGGGGAACTACGAGCAGTACTTC.

This chain connects TRBV7-3 to TRBJ2-7; tentative D call: TRBD2 (6 bases). The V end lost 0 bases, the J end lost 3 bases, and 12 bases lay between the germline ends. The CDR3 covers 15 residues. Germline V gene data show CDR1 as SGHTA and CDR2 as FQGTGA. CDR3 protein: CASSLTSGGHYEQYF. The CDR3 coding sequence is TGTGCCAGCAGCTTAACTAGCGGAGGCCACTACGAGCAGTACTTC.

The V call is TRBV29-1, the J call TRBJ2-7, with D possibly being TRBD1 (6 bases). Germline assignment: CDR1 SQVTM and CDR2 ANQGSEA. Trimming removed 2 bases at V and 2 bases at J, with 13 bases between. The CDR3 length is 14 residues. The CDR3 DNA sequence: TGCAGCGTTGAAATTTCAGGGGAGCCCTACGAGCAGTACTTC. This gives the protein CSVEISGEPYEQYF.

The rearrangement joins TRBV3-1 (or the pseudogene TRBV3-2) to TRBJ2-5; D call uncertain. The CDR3 has 15 amino acids. The V gene lost 1 base and the J gene lost 3 bases, with 12 bases spanning the gap. Germline CDR1 LGHDT, CDR2 YNNKEL (reference sequence). CDR3 loop: CASSQGPGGEETQYF. The CDR3 DNA is TGTGCCAGCAGCCAAGGTCCGGGTGGGGAAGAGACCCAGTACTTC.

The chain is built from TRBV7-2 and TRBJ2-2, with D possibly TRBD1 on 6 matching bases. CDR3 length: 14 amino acids. Germline values: CDR1 SGHTA, CDR2 FQGNSA. Trimming removed 0 bases at V and 4 bases at J, with 6 bases between. The CDR3 DNA follows: TGTGCCAGCAGCTTAGCGACAGGCACCGGGGAGCTGTTTTTT. Translation gives CASSLATGTGELFF.

This clone was seen many times. The gene calls are TRBV2 and TRBJ2-2; D is unclear. The CDR3 contains 14 residues. CDR1 and CDR2 (germline): SNHLY, FYNNEI. Trimming left V 3 bases short and J 1 base short, with 6 bases between. CDR3 DNA sequence: TGTGCCAGCAGTGATTACTTGAACACCGGGGAGCTGTTTTTT. Its protein is CASSDYLNTGELFF.

The chain recombines TRBV7-3 with TRBJ2-1; D is perhaps TRBD2 (7 bases). V lost 2 bases to trimming and J lost 1 base, with 15 bases between them. CDR3 length: 17 residues. Germline assignment: CDR1 SGHTA and CDR2 FQGTGA. CDR3 loop: CASSLFQGGVSYNEQFF. For the CDR3, the DNA is TGTGCCAGCAGCTTATTTCAAGGGGGGGTTTCCTACAATGAGCAGTTCTTC. Filled out from reference TRBV7-3 and TRBJ2-1, the complete variable domain reads GAGVSQTPSNKVTEKGKYVELRCDPISGHTALYWYRQSLGQGPEFLIYFQGTGAADDSGLPNDRFFAVRPEGSVSTLKIQRTERGDSAVYLCASSLFQGGVSYNEQFFGPGTRLTVL.

About this clone itself: Other DNA sequences of this sample code for an identical CDR3. The CDR3 nucleotides read TGTGCCAGCAGTTCCTCCGGACTAGCGGGAGTCTACGAGCAGTACTTC. Its protein is CASSSSGLAGVYEQYF. The genes are TRBV27 and TRBJ2-7, with 13 nucleotides matching TRBD2. The germline gives CDR1 MNHEY, CDR2 SMNVEV (reference sequence). With V trimmed by 4 bases and J by 3 bases, 6 bases remained unmatched. The CDR3 contains 16 residues.

The V call is TRBV6-5, the J call TRBJ1-6; D gene unclear. Deletions cut 6 bases from V and 3 bases from J, with 9 bases between. This CDR3 region has 14 residues. Germline V gene data show CDR1 as MNHEY and CDR2 as SVGAGI. CDR3 region: CASRGGDYNSPLHF. The CDR3, as DNA: TGTGCCAGCAGGGGCGGGGACTATAATTCACCCCTCCACTTT.

The chain combines TRBV27 with TRBJ2-1; a weak D match, TRBD1 (5 bases). The germline gives CDR1 MNHEY, CDR2 SMNVEV (reference sequence). The CDR3 has 15 residues. Trimming stripped 2 bases from V and 8 bases from J, with 16 bases between. The CDR3 loop is CASSLKGAPWDEQFF. In DNA form, the CDR3 reads TGTGCCAGCAGTTTAAAAGGGGCCCCGTGGGATGAGCAGTTCTTC.

This clone was counted a few times. The chain is built from TRBV6-1 and TRBJ2-7; perhaps TRBD1 as D (5 bases). Germline CDR1 MNHNS, CDR2 SASEGT. The CDR3 has 16 residues. V lost 2 bases, J lost 3 bases, and 17 bases lay in between. CDR3 DNA: TGTGCCAGCAGTGAATATCGGGCCGGCAGGGACTACGAGCAGTACTTC. Translation gives CASSEYRAGRDYEQYF.

The J gene is TRBJ1-6, the V gene TRBV7-9; D unclear. Per germline, CDR1 SEHNR and CDR2 FQNEAQ (reference sequence). This CDR3 region has 15 residues. The V and J ends lost 1 base and 7 bases respectively, with 11 bases between them. In DNA, the CDR3 is TGTGCCAGCAGCTTAGGGCACTCCGGGAATTCACCCCTCCACTTT. Translated: CASSLGHSGNSPLHF.

The rearrangement joins TRBV12-3 or TRBV12-4 to TRBJ1-1; D gene unclear. The V end lost 2 bases, the J end lost 7 bases, and 5 bases lay between the germline ends. The CDR3 has 11 amino acids. The CDR3 sequence: CASSLRVEAFF. CDR3 sequence (DNA): TGTGCCAGCAGTTTAAGGGTTGAAGCTTTCTTT.

The rearrangement links TRBV7-6 to TRBJ2-1; 12 bases line up with TRBD2. With 5 bases clipped from V and 7 bases from J, the junction kept 12 bases outside the gene matches. The CDR3 has 17 residues. Germline V gene lookup returns CDR1 SGHVS and CDR2 FNYEAQ. The CDR3 DNA follows: TGTGCCAGCAGCGGGAGGACTAGCGGGATTGTCTTTAATGAGCAGTTCTTC. Its protein product is CASSGRTSGIVFNEQFF.

The CDR3 sequence: CASSSRDRGTDTQYF. DNA of the CDR3: TGTGCCAGCAGCTCCCGGGACAGGGGCACAGATACGCAGTATTTT. The rearrangement uses TRBV5-4 and TRBJ2-3; 9 positions match TRBD1. The V gene's germline CDR1 is SGHNT and CDR2 YYREEE (reference sequence). The CDR3 extends over 15 amino acids. The V segment lost 3 bases and the J segment 1 base; nucleotides outside the gene matches: 3.

The genes are TRBV24-1 and TRBJ2-3, with 16 bases identical to TRBD2. With 5 bases clipped from V and 5 bases from J, the junction kept 6 bases outside the gene matches. This CDR3 comprises 17 residues. Germline V gene lookup returns CDR1 KGHDR and CDR2 SFDVKD. The CDR3 reads CATSGAGLAGGQDTQYF. As DNA, the CDR3 is TGTGCCACCAGTGGCGCGGGACTAGCGGGGGGGCAAGATACGCAGTATTTT.

This chain uses TRBV7-8 with TRBJ2-3; 8 bases agree with TRBD2. The germline V gene has CDR1 SGHVS and CDR2 FQNEAQ. The trim removed 1 base at V and 0 bases at J, leaving 9 bases unmatched. There are 18 residues in the CDR3. The CDR3 bases are TGTGCCAGCAGCTTAGTCCTAGCGGGCCGAACTAGCACAGATACGCAGTATTTT. It translates to CASSLVLAGRTSTDTQYF.

The CDR3 loop is CAISEAGSEQYF. As DNA, the CDR3 is TGTGCCATCAGTGAGGCAGGTTCCGAGCAGTACTTC. The rearrangement uses TRBV10-3 and TRBJ2-7; D is unclear. Trimming left V 2 bases short and J 6 bases short, with 8 bases between. Germline CDR1 reads ENHRY; CDR2 reads SYGVKD. This CDR3 has 12 residues.

The chain is built from TRBV10-3 and TRBJ2-7; D is unclear. The germline V gene has CDR1 ENHRY and CDR2 SYGVKD. Trimming pared 11 bases from V and 2 bases from J, leaving 13 bases between. This CDR3 is 12 amino acids long. In nucleotides, the CDR3 is TGTGCCGCCGCTAACGCAGCCTACGAGCAGTACTTC. As protein: CAAANAAYEQYF.